This TCR beta chain appears in the sequencing data of a study of low-dose radiotherapy and immunotherapy resistance in tumors. About the study: The 200 mg/m2 dose of intravenous cyclophosphamide was given every two weeks, one day before radiation and immunotherapy. Daily, from cycle 1 day 1 and for four cycles, patients took oral aspirin 300 mg.

Between the trimmed V and J ends, which lost 0 bases and 6 bases, there was a span of 11 bases. The CDR3 contains 15 residues. In germline, CDR1 is LNHNV, CDR2 YYDKDF (reference sequence). First-strand cDNA used TRAV- and TRBV-specific primers, covering alpha and beta chains. Both a constant-region primer and a V-primer adapter served to amplify TCRs across about 20 PCR cycles. TCRdb processed the reads anew with MiXCR; each CDR3 protein has one entry. This sample has roughly 40,000 distinct CDR3 sequences, with less than 30% found just once. Indicated time point: after trial treatment. Treatment given: LDRT plus nivolumab, ipilimumab, low-dose cyclophosphamide and aspirin (RACIN trial). Ipilimumab, nivolumab, aspirin, low-dose cyclophosphamide and low-dose radiotherapy were administered to donors. At least ten counts were recorded for this clonotype.

Sequencing was performed on PBMCs, taken after low-dose radiotherapy plus immunotherapy. The clonotype comes from a male donor with prostate cancer. The chain employs TRBV15 and TRBJ1-4; the D gene is possibly TRBD1 (6 bases). Here the CDR3 DNA reads TGTGCCACCAGCAGAGATCAAGGGGGATATGAAAAACTGTTTTTT. It codes for CATSRDQGGYEKLFF.